This T cell receptor (beta chain) stems from a study of blood T cell repertoires in COVID-19. Study summary: The samples span acute and convalescent COVID-19 from the United States, Italy and Spain. PBMCs, B-cell-depleted T cells, or T cells provided the cDNA or gDNA that made up the material.

CDR1 and CDR2 (germline): SGHNT, YYREEE (reference sequence). The CDR3 sequence is 15 residues long. The trim removed 3 bases at V and 6 bases at J, leaving 4 bases unmatched. The Seattle patients, enrolled during active infection, were followed longitudinally. Original data processing: Amplified reference gene primers provided the basis for estimating nucleated cell counts. Here immunoSEQ multiplex PCR was the method, and the copy in TCRdb shows in-frame clones only, minus some. V and J calls plus clone size are reproduced from that table; the DNA served to infer D and trimming. This sample has around 260,000 clones, with approximately 88% found just once.

The sequenced sample was peripheral blood. The TCR was taken from a woman in her seventies with COVID-19, enrolled during active disease. The V and J genes are TRBV5-4 and TRBJ1-6; TRBD1 aligns across 9 bases. For the CDR3, the DNA is TGTGCCAGCAGCTCGGGACAGGGCATTAATTCACCCCTCCACTTT. It codes for CASSSGQGINSPLHF. Using reference TRBV5-4 and TRBJ1-6 for the parts outside the CDR3, the full variable domain is ETGVTQSPTHLIKTRGQQVTLRCSSQSGHNTVSWYQQALGQGPQFIFQYYREEENGRGNFPPRFSGLQFPNYSSELNVNALELDDSALYLCASSSGQGINSPLHFGNGTRLTVT.